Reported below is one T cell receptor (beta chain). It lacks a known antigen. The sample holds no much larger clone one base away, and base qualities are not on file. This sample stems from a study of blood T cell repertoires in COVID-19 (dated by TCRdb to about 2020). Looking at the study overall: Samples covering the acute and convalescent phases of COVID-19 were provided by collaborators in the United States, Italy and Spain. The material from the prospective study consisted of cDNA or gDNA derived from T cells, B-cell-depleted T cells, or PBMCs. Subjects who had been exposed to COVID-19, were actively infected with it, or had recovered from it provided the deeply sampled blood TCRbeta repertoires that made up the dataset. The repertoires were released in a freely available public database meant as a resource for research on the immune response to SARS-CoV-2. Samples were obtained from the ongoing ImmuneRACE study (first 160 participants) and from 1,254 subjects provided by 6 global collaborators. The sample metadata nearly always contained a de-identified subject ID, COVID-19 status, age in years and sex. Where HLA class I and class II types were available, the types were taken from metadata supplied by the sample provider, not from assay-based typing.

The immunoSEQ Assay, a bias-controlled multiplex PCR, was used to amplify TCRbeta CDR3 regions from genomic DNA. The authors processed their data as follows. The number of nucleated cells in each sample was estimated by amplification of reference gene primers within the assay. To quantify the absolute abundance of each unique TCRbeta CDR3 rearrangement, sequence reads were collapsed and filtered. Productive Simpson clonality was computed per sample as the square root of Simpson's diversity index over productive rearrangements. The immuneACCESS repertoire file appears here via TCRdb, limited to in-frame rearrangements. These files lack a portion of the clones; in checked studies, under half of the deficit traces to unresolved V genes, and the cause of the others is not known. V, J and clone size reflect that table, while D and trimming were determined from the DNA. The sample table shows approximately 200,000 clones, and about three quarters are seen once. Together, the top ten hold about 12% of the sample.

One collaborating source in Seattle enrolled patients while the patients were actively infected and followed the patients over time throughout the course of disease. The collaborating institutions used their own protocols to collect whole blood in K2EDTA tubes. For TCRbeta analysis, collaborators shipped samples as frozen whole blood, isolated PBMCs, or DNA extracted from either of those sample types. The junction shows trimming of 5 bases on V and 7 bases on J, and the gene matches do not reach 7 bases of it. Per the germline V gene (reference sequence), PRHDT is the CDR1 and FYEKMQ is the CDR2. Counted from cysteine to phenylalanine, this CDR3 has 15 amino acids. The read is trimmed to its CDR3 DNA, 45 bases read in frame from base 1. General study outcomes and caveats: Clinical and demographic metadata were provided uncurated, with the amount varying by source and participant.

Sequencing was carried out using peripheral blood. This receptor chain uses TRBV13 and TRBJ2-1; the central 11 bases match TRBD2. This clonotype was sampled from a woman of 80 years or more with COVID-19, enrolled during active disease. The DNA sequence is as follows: TGTGCCAGCAGCCCCATCCCTAGCGGGGGGAATGAGCAGTTCTTC. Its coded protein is CASSPIPSGGNEQFF.